This is a list of T cell receptor beta chains from one sample in a study of blood T cell repertoires in COVID-19. Libraries were prepared by immunoSEQ multiplex PCR; TCRdb keeps only in-frame clonotypes and omits some of them. The repertoire holds approximately 110,000 clones, with around 76% as singletons. Sequences were obtained from peripheral blood. The receptors originated from a man older than 75 with COVID-19, enrolled during active disease. The CDR3 runs from the conserved cysteine through the conserved F or W. The D gene is left open where the match is weak. For some rows the clone size is stated as once, few or many, or as a class when expanded; others skip it.

J gene: TRBJ2-3; clone size: NA; V gene: TRBV27; D gene: TRBD2; CDR3 DNA: TGTGCCAGCAGTTTGAGTCTAGCGGGATCAGATACGCAGTATTTT; CDR3 protein: CASSLSLAGSDTQYF
J gene: TRBJ1-2; clone size: NA; V gene: TRBV29-1; D gene: TRBD1; CDR3 DNA: TGCAGCGTTGGGGTCAGGGGGACCTATGGCTACACCTTC; CDR3 protein: CSVGVRGTYGYTF
J gene: TRBJ2-1; clone size: NA; V gene: TRBV7-2; D gene: TRBD2; CDR3 DNA: TGTGCCAGCAGTTTAGCCCTAGCGGGGCTGTACAATGAGCAGTTCTTC; CDR3 protein: CASSLALAGLYNEQFF
J gene: TRBJ2-3; clone size: NA; V gene: TRBV28; D gene: TRBD2; CDR3 DNA: TGTGCCATTGGTTTGCGGGAGGGCCTTACAGATACGCAGTATTTT; CDR3 protein: CAIGLREGLTDTQYF
J gene: TRBJ1-4; clone size: NA; V gene: TRBV4-3; D gene: TRBD1; CDR3 DNA: TGCGCCAGCAGCCAAGACGGACAGGGGATTTTTAACGCGTTGAATGAAAAACTGTTTTTT; CDR3 protein: CASSQDGQGIFNALNEKLFF
J gene: TRBJ1-1; clone size: NA; V gene: TRBV5-4; D gene: NA; CDR3 DNA: TGTGCCAGCAACAAGGGGAACAGGGCCACTGAAGCTTTCTTT; CDR3 protein: CASNKGNRATEAFF
J gene: TRBJ2-7; clone size: NA; V gene: TRBV27; D gene: NA; CDR3 DNA: TGTGCCAGCAGGGGTACCGGGTCCCTAAGCTACGAGCAGTACTTC; CDR3 protein: CASRGTGSLSYEQYF
J gene: TRBJ1-2; clone size: few; V gene: TRBV19; D gene: NA; CDR3 DNA: TGTGCCAGTAGTATAAACAGCTATGGCTACACCTTC; CDR3 protein: CASSINSYGYTF
J gene: TRBJ1-1; clone size: NA; V gene: TRBV15; D gene: NA; CDR3 DNA: TGTGCCACCAGCAGGACAGGAGGCACTGAAGCTTTCTTT; CDR3 protein: CATSRTGGTEAFF
J gene: TRBJ2-7; clone size: NA; V gene: TRBV9; D gene: TRBD1; CDR3 DNA: TGTGCCAGCAGCGTTGGGACAGGGACCTACGAGCAGTACTTC; CDR3 protein: CASSVGTGTYEQYF
J gene: TRBJ1-1; clone size: NA; V gene: TRBV18; D gene: NA; CDR3 DNA: TGTGCCAGCTCACCCGTTCGGGCGAACGGAGGAGCTTTCTTT; CDR3 protein: CASSPVRANGGAFF
J gene: TRBJ2-1; clone size: NA; V gene: TRBV14; D gene: NA; CDR3 DNA: TGTGCCAGCAGTTGGGCCCCCACTTACAATGAGCAGTTCTTC; CDR3 protein: CASSWAPTYNEQFF
J gene: TRBJ1-4; clone size: NA; V gene: TRBV4-2; D gene: TRBD1; CDR3 DNA: TGTGCCAGCAGCCAAGTGGGAGCAGGGACAGGGGGATGGGAAAAACTGTTTTTT; CDR3 protein: CASSQVGAGTGGWEKLFF
J gene: TRBJ1-3; clone size: NA; V gene: TRBV6-6; D gene: NA; CDR3 DNA: TGTGCCAGCAGTTACTCCAGGGCGGACACCATATATTTT; CDR3 protein: CASSYSRADTIYF
J gene: TRBJ1-6; clone size: NA; V gene: TRBV5-6; D gene: TRBD1; CDR3 DNA: TGTGCCAGCAGCCAGGGACAGCTCAATTCACCCCTCCACTTT; CDR3 protein: CASSQGQLNSPLHF
J gene: TRBJ1-2; clone size: NA; V gene: TRBV28; D gene: NA; CDR3 DNA: TGTGCCAGCAGTTCGGTGGGGCAGGGTAACTATGGCTACACCTTC; CDR3 protein: CASSSVGQGNYGYTF
J gene: TRBJ2-2; clone size: NA; V gene: TRBV6-5; D gene: TRBD1; CDR3 DNA: TGTGCCAGCAGCCGTAAACAGGGGGCGACCGGGGAGCTGTTTTTT; CDR3 protein: CASSRKQGATGELFF
J gene: TRBJ1-4; clone size: few; V gene: TRBV30; D gene: NA; CDR3 DNA: TGTGCCTGGAGTCACACCCGGAGGGTTATACATGAAAAACTGTTTTTT; CDR3 protein: CAWSHTRRVIHEKLFF
J gene: TRBJ1-3; clone size: NA; V gene: TRBV28; D gene: NA; CDR3 DNA: TGTGCCAGCAGTCGCACAGCCAGCTCTGGAAACACCATATATTTT; CDR3 protein: CASSRTASSGNTIYF
J gene: TRBJ1-6; clone size: NA; V gene: TRBV6-2/TRBV6-3; D gene: TRBD1; CDR3 DNA: TGTGCCAGCAGTTACAGGGGGCATGCCTTCTCACCCCTCCACTTT; CDR3 protein: CASSYRGHAFSPLHF
J gene: TRBJ2-7; clone size: NA; V gene: TRBV5-1; D gene: TRBD2; CDR3 DNA: TGCGCCAGCAGCTTGGGAGCTAGCGGGAGTAACGAGCAGTACTTC; CDR3 protein: CASSLGASGSNEQYF
J gene: TRBJ2-7; clone size: once; V gene: TRBV3-1/TRBV3-2; D gene: TRBD2; CDR3 DNA: TGTGCCAGCAGCGACGGGACTAGCGGGAGCTACGAGCAGTACTTC; CDR3 protein: CASSDGTSGSYEQYF
J gene: TRBJ2-3; clone size: NA; V gene: TRBV28; D gene: TRBD2; CDR3 DNA: TGTGCCAGCAGTTTGGCGGGAGGGGGCACAGATACGCAGTATTTT; CDR3 protein: CASSLAGGGTDTQYF
J gene: TRBJ1-5; clone size: NA; V gene: TRBV28; D gene: NA; CDR3 DNA: TGTGCCAGCAGTGGCGCGGGTCGGAAAGATCAGCCCCAGCATTTT; CDR3 protein: CASSGAGRKDQPQHF
J gene: TRBJ2-3; clone size: NA; V gene: TRBV29-1; D gene: TRBD1; CDR3 DNA: TGCAGCATTCAGGGCGACCCGGGACAGAGTGCCGATACGCAGTATTTT; CDR3 protein: CSIQGDPGQSADTQYF
J gene: TRBJ2-7; clone size: NA; V gene: TRBV28; D gene: TRBD2; CDR3 DNA: TGTGCCAGCAGTTGGGGCGGGAGGGCCGACGAGCAGTACTTC; CDR3 protein: CASSWGGRADEQYF
J gene: TRBJ1-2; clone size: NA; V gene: TRBV29-1; D gene: TRBD1; CDR3 DNA: TGCAGCGTCGTCGGCTACAGGGGCGCGGGTGGCTACACCTTC; CDR3 protein: CSVVGYRGAGGYTF
J gene: TRBJ2-7; clone size: few; V gene: TRBV5-5; D gene: TRBD2; CDR3 DNA: TGTGCCAGCAGCTTGGGCGGGAGATACGAGCAGTACTTC; CDR3 protein: CASSLGGRYEQYF